This TCR beta chain stems from a study of T cells after yellow fever vaccination. Study as a whole: In the case of low-cell-number fractions, SMART-Seq v4 Ultra Low Input was used for preparation.

The V and J ends lost 4 bases and 1 base, in that order; junction bases with no gene match: 9. Germline CDR1 SGHRS, CDR2 YFSETQ. This CDR3 comprises 16 residues. In its sample, this clonotype was seen a few times. A universal primer site and UMIs were added as TCR cDNA was made by 5'RACE template switching. TCRdb called the 5' RACE reads again in MiXCR, with one record for every CDR3 protein. The table lists fewer than 650,000 distinct CDR3 sequences, 20% to 25% of them singletons. The chain recombines TRBV5-1 with TRBJ2-7; 9 bases agree with TRBD1. The source is a man between 18 and 29 years old who received the YFV17D yellow fever vaccine. Source: PBMCs, taken about 20 days after the first yellow fever vaccination. CDR3 coding DNA: TGCGCCAGCAGCGACCCCGGGACAGGGTTGTCCTACGAGCAGTACTTC. Its protein product is CASSDPGTGLSYEQYF.